This paragraph covers one T cell receptor (beta chain) sequence. This sample is drawn from a study of shared clonotypes between healthy human individuals. About the research overall: Researchers assigned three CD4 naive, three CD4 memory, two CD8 naive and one CD8 memory plate to each donor.

This CDR3 is 14 amino acids long. Germline assignment: CDR1 SGHRS and CDR2 YFSETQ. The V and J ends lost 4 bases and 1 base respectively, with 11 bases between them. TCRdb's copy holds only in-frame clones and misses some; the assay was immunoSEQ multiplex PCR. The data hold millions of clones, with around 93% observed a single time. CD45RO-negative, CCR7-selected cells formed the naive CD8 fraction, which excluded terminally differentiated effector memory CD45RA+ cells. Sequenced input: naive CD8+ T cells from PBMCs. The TCR sequence derives from a man younger than 30 in good health. Some clones in this sample may be carry-over from other donors' samples. V is TRBV5-1 and J is TRBJ1-2, with a weak D call TRBD1 (5 bases). CDR3 protein: CASSPWQGNYGYTF. The CDR3 DNA sequence: TGCGCCAGCAGCCCATGGCAGGGTAACTATGGCTACACCTTC.